A selection of T cell receptor beta chains follows, all from one sample in a study of cytomegalovirus exposure and HLA in healthy donors. The repertoire was sequenced with immunoSEQ multiplex PCR; TCRdb's copy has only in-frame clones and lacks some. The repertoire consists of under 200,000 clones, with about 80% occurring once and the leading ten covering 12% to 15%. The sample was PBMCs. All receptors derive from a young woman in good health and CMV-seropositive. CDR3s include the opening cysteine and the closing phenylalanine or tryptophan. A D gene is named only where the DNA matches it firmly. Not every row has a clone size; where given, it reads once, few, many or a size class.

v_gene	d_gene	abundance	len	j_gene	CDR3nt	CDR3aa
TRBV4-3	TRBD2	-	15	TRBJ2-3	TGCGCCAGCGGCCAAGGACTAGCGGACACAGATACGCAGTATTTT	CASGQGLADTDTQYF
TRBV27	-	few	16	TRBJ1-1	TGTGCCAGCAGTTTGGGCAGGGCGACAATGAACACTGAAGCTTTCTTT	CASSLGRATMNTEAFF
TRBV15	-	-	15	TRBJ1-4	TGTGCCACCCACTGGGAGGGAGCAACTAATGAAAAACTGTTTTTT	CATHWEGATNEKLFF
TRBV30	TRBD1	few	14	TRBJ2-5	TGTGCCTGGAGTGGGGACAGGGGGCCGGAGACCCAGTACTTC	CAWSGDRGPETQYF
TRBV27	-	once	15	TRBJ1-2	TGTGCCAGCGCACCGGGGGTCGGCGCTAACTATGGCTACACCTTC	CASAPGVGANYGYTF
TRBV2	-	-	15	TRBJ2-5	TGTGCCAGCATTCCCAGGGGGGCAGGGAGGGAGACCCAGTACTTC	CASIPRGAGRETQYF
TRBV28	-	-	13	TRBJ2-5	TGTGCCAGCAGTTTCCTAAGTGTCGAGACCCAGTACTTC	CASSFLSVETQYF
TRBV27	-	-	17	TRBJ1-6	TGTGCCAGCAGTACCTGGGCTCTTTCCCGCTATAATTCACCCCTCCACTTT	CASSTWALSRYNSPLHF
TRBV7-2	TRBD1	-	16	TRBJ1-1	TGTGCCAGCAGCTTGTTTCAGGGGGAAGTGAACACTGAAGCTTTCTTT	CASSLFQGEVNTEAFF
TRBV5-1	TRBD1	-	14	TRBJ2-5	TGCGCCAGCAGCCTACAGGGACAGCAAGAGACCCAGTACTTC	CASSLQGQQETQYF
TRBV30	-	-	11	TRBJ2-7	TGTGCCGGGGCGAAGGGGTACGAGCAGTACTTC	CAGAKGYEQYF
TRBV7-9	-	-	17	TRBJ1-4	TGTGCCAGCAGCTTATGGGCCAGTAGTACAGTTAACGAAAAACTGTTTTTT	CASSLWASSTVNEKLFF
TRBV9	-	-	13	TRBJ2-2	TGTGCCAGCAGCGGCAGGGTATCCGGGGAGCTGTTTTTT	CASSGRVSGELFF
TRBV6-6	-	few	14	TRBJ1-4	TGTGCCAGCAGCCTTGGTCAGGGCAATGAAAAACTGTTTTTT	CASSLGQGNEKLFF
TRBV5-1	TRBD2	-	15	TRBJ2-7	TGCGCCAGCAGCTTGAGCGGGAGGGCCTTAGAGGAGCAGTACTTC	CASSLSGRALEEQYF
TRBV19	-	-	12	TRBJ1-6	TGTGCCAGTCGAGGTTCTAGTTCACCCCTCCACTTT	CASRGSSSPLHF
TRBV4-1	TRBD1	-	16	TRBJ1-1	TGCGCCAGCAGCCATCAACGCCCCACAGGGGTCACTGAAGCTTTCTTT	CASSHQRPTGVTEAFF
TRBV9	-	-	16	TRBJ1-2	TGTGCCAGCAGCGTGCAATGGGCAGGCCCCCCCTATGGCTACACCTTC	CASSVQWAGPPYGYTF
TRBV2	TRBD2	-	16	TRBJ2-7	TGTGCCAGCAGTGTAGGTCATAGCGGGAGGCTCTACGAGCAGTACTTC	CASSVGHSGRLYEQYF
TRBV5-6	TRBD1	few	14	TRBJ1-1	TGTGCCAGCAGCTTCGTCGACAGGGACACTGAAGCTTTCTTT	CASSFVDRDTEAFF
TRBV19	TRBD1	-	13	TRBJ1-1	TGTGCCACCAGAGGGGGCGTTTTCACTGAAGCTTTCTTT	CATRGGVFTEAFF
TRBV18	-	-	14	TRBJ1-6	TGTGCCAGCTCACCAAGGCAGGGGTATTCACCCCTCCACTTT	CASSPRQGYSPLHF
TRBV5-1	-	-	13	TRBJ1-2	TGCGCCAGCAGCTCACCTCAGGGTGGTGGCTACACCTTC	CASSSPQGGGYTF
TRBV15	-	-	16	TRBJ1-3	TGTGCCACCAGCAGAGCTGAACAGCTCTCTGGAAACACCATATATTTT	CATSRAEQLSGNTIYF
TRBV15	TRBD1	-	15	TRBJ1-5	TGTGCCACCAGCACAGACGACAGGGTGGATCAGCCCCAGCATTTT	CATSTDDRVDQPQHF
TRBV7-8	TRBD2	-	13	TRBJ2-1	TGTGCCAGCAGCCCAGAACTAGCGGACGAGCAGTTCTTC	CASSPELADEQFF
TRBV19	TRBD1	few	18	TRBJ2-1	TGTGCCAGTAGTATGCCGGAATCAGGGGGCAGTCTAAGCGATGAGCAGTTCTTC	CASSMPESGGSLSDEQFF
TRBV29-1	TRBD1	-	13	TRBJ1-1	TGCAGCTCCCGGACAGGATTCAACACTGAAGCTTTCTTT	CSSRTGFNTEAFF
TRBV28	-	-	14	TRBJ1-1	TGTGCCAGCAGTCGGACTCTCATGAACACTGAAGCTTTCTTT	CASSRTLMNTEAFF
TRBV23-1	-	once	15	TRBJ1-1	TGCGCCAGCAGTCAATCGCACAGGTTGAACACTGAAGCTTTCTTT	CASSQSHRLNTEAFF
TRBV6-5	TRBD1	few	13	TRBJ1-2	TGTGCCAGCAGTATCCGACAGGGAAATGGCTACACCTTC	CASSIRQGNGYTF
TRBV10-1	-	-	12	TRBJ2-7	TGCGCCAGCAGTGAGGGCCCGAACGAGCAGTACTTC	CASSEGPNEQYF
TRBV28	-	-	14	TRBJ1-3	TGTGCCAGCAGTTCCGGGGGTTCTGGAAACACCATATATTTT	CASSSGGSGNTIYF
TRBV28	-	-	15	TRBJ1-2	TGTGCCAGCAGCGAGAGGGGGGGCGGAAACTATGGCTACACCTTC	CASSERGGGNYGYTF
TRBV28	TRBD1	once	15	TRBJ1-2	TGTGCCAGCAGAACTCCGGACAGGGGTTCCTATGGCTACACCTTC	CASRTPDRGSYGYTF
TRBV4-1	-	-	14	TRBJ1-4	TGCGCCAGCAGCCAAGAACAGAGTAATGAAAAACTGTTTTTT	CASSQEQSNEKLFF